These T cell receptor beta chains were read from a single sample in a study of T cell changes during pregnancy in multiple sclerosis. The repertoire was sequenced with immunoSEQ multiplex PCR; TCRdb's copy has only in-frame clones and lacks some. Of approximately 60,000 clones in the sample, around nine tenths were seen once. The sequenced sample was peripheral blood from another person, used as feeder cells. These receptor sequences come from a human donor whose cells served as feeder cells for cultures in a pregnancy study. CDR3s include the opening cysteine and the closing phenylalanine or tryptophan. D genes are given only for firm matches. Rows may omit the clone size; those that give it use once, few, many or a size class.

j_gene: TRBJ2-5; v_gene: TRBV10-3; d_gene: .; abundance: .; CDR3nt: TGTGCCATCAGTGGGGCTCAAGAGACCCAGTACTTC; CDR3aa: CAISGAQETQYF
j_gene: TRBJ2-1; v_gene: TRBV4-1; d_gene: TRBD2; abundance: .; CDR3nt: TGCGCCAGCAGCCTTGAGTACGGGGGGGCCCCAGATGAGCAGTTCTTC; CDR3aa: CASSLEYGGAPDEQFF
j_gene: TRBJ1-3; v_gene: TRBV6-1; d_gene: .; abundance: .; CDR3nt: TGTGCCAGCAGTGAAGCATTTGGGGGGGGCGCGATCTCTGGAAACACCATATATTTT; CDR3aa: CASSEAFGGGAISGNTIYF
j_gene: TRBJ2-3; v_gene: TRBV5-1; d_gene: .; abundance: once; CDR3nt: TGCGCCAGCAGCTTGTTACCCACAGATACGCAGTATTTT; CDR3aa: CASSLLPTDTQYF
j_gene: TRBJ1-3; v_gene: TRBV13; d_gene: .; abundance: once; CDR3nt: TGTGCCAGCAGCCAGTACACAGGGAGCTCTGGAAACACCATATATTTT; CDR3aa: CASSQYTGSSGNTIYF
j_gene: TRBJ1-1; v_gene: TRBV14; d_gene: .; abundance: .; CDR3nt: TGTGCCAGCAGCCAAGATGGGGTGGGGAGAACTGAAGCTTTCTTT; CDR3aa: CASSQDGVGRTEAFF
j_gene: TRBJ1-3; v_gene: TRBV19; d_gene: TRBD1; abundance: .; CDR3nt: TGTGCCGGCATGGGACAGAGCTCTGGAAACACCATATATTTT; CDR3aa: CAGMGQSSGNTIYF
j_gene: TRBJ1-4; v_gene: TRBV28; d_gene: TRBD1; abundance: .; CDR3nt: TGTGCCAGCAGTTTGGGGGCAGGGGGGGCAACTAATGAAAAACTGTTTTTT; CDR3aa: CASSLGAGGATNEKLFF
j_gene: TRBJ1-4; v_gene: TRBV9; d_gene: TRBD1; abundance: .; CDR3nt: TGTGCCAGCAGCGCCCTTTTAGGGACAGGGAGTGGAGATGAAAAACTGTTTTTT; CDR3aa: CASSALLGTGSGDEKLFF
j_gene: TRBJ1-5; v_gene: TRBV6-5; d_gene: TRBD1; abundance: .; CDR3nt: TGTGCCAGCAGCTCAAGACAGGGGGGCAATCAGCCCCAGCATTTT; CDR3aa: CASSSRQGGNQPQHF
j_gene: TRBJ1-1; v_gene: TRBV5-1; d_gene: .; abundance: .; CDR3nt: TGCGCCAGCAGCTTGGAGGGGGGACCGAACACTGAAGCTTTCTTT; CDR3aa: CASSLEGGPNTEAFF
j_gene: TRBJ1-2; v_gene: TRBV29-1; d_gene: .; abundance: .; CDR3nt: TGCAGCGTTCGTGCAGGCGACTATGGCTACACCTTC; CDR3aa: CSVRAGDYGYTF
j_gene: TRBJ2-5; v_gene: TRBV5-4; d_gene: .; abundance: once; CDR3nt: TGTGCCAGCAGCTTGAGGGACGGAGGGACGGAGACCCAGTACTTC; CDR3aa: CASSLRDGGTETQYF
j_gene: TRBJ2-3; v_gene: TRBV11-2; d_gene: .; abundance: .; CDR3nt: TGTGCCAGCAGTTTGGGAGCGGACCCCTACACAGATACGCAGTATTTT; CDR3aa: CASSLGADPYTDTQYF
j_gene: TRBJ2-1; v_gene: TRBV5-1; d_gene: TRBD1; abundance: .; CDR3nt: TGCGCCAGCAGCCCGGGACAGACCTTTTGGGCTGAGCAGTTCTTC; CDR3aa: CASSPGQTFWAEQFF
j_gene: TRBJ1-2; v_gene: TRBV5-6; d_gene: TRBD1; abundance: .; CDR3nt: TGTGCCAGCAGCAGTCACAGGGGGGCGATCTATGGCTACACCTTC; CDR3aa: CASSSHRGAIYGYTF
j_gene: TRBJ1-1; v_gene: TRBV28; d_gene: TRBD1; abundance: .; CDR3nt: TGTGCCAGCATATATTCAGGGGGGAACACTGAAGCTTTCTTT; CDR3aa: CASIYSGGNTEAFF
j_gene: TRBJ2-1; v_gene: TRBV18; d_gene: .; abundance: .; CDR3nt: TGTGCCAGCTCACCCCAAGACTCTTACAATGAGCAGTTCTTC; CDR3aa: CASSPQDSYNEQFF
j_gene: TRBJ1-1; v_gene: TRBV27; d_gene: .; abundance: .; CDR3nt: TGTGCCAGCAGCCGACAGGTTCGCACTGAAGCTTTCTTT; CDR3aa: CASSRQVRTEAFF
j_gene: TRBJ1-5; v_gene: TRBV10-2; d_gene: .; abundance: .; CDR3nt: TGCGCCAGCAGTGAGTATAACGTAGGAGGGGAACCCCAGCATTTT; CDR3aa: CASSEYNVGGEPQHF
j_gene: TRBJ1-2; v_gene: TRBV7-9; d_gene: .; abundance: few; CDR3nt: TGTGCCAGCAGCCTCGCTCGCGGCTACACCTTC; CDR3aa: CASSLARGYTF
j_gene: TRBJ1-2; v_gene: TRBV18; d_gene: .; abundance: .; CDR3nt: TGTGCCAGCTCACCCGAAACGGGTCATGGCTACACCTTC; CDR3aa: CASSPETGHGYTF
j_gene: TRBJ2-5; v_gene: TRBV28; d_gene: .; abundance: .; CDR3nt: TGTGCCAGCAGCCCCTTGGGGAGGAACCAAGAGACCCAGTACTTC; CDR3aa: CASSPLGRNQETQYF
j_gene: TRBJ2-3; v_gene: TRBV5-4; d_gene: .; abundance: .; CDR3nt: TGTGCCAGCAGCCCAGCGAACACAGATACGCAGTATTTT; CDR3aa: CASSPANTDTQYF
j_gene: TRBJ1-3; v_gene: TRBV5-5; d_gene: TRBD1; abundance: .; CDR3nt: TGTGCCAGCAGCTCGGGACAGACCTCTGGAAACACCATATATTTT; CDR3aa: CASSSGQTSGNTIYF
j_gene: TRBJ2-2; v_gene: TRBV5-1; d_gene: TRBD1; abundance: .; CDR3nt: TGCGCCAGCAGCTATGCGCAGGGGGCGATCGGGGAGCTGTTTTTT; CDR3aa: CASSYAQGAIGELFF
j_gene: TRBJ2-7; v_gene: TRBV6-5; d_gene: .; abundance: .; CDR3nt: TGTGCCAGCAGTTACTCCCGGGCCCCCTACGAGCAGTACTTC; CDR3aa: CASSYSRAPYEQYF
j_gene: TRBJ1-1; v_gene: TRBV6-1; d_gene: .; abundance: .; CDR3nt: TGTGCCAGCATCCCAGGGAACACTGAAGCTTTCTTT; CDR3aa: CASIPGNTEAFF
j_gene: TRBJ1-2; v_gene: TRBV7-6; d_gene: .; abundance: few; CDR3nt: TGTGCCAGCAGCTTACCAGGGTGGAATGGCTACACCTTC; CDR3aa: CASSLPGWNGYTF
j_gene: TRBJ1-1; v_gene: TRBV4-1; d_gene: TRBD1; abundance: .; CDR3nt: TGCGCCAGCAGTGACAGGGGGCCCACTGAAGCTTTCTTT; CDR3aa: CASSDRGPTEAFF
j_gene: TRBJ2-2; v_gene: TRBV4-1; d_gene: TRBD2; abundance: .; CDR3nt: TGCGCCAGCAGCCAAGGTGGCCTAGCGGGGTTGAGGGGGCCCACCGGGGAGCTGTTTTTT; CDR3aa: CASSQGGLAGLRGPTGELFF
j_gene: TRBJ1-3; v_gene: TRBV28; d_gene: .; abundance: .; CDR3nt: TGTGCCAGCAGCCTCGTTGGAAACACCATATATTTT; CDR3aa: CASSLVGNTIYF
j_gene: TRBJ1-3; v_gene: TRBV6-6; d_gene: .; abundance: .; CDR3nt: TGTGCCAGCAGCCCGTCTTCCGGAAGGGAGAACACCATATATTTT; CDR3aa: CASSPSSGRENTIYF
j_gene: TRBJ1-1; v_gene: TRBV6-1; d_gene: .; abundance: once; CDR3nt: TGTGCCAGCAGGTCGGTCGCGGACACTGAAGCTTTCTTT; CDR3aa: CASRSVADTEAFF